The 6 T cell receptor beta chains below come from one sample, sequenced in a study of T cells after yellow fever vaccination. From the 5' RACE reads, TCRdb called clonotypes with MiXCR, one entry per CDR3 protein. Of 500,000 to 700,000 distinct CDR3 sequences in the sample, about 19% were seen once. The sequencing used PBMCs, collected 15 days after the yellow fever booster vaccination. Receptors originate from a man aged 25 to 40 who received the YFV17D yellow fever vaccine.

This chain joins TRBV5-4 and TRBJ2-1, with 10 bases that match TRBD2. V shed 5 bases, J shed 9 bases, and the junction held 11 bases outside the gene matches. CDR1 and CDR2 (germline): SGHNT, YYREEE (reference sequence). The CDR3 length is 15 residues. The CDR3 nucleotides are TGTGCCAGCAGATTAACTAGCGGGATTGGCGGTGAGCAGTTCTTC. It codes for CASRLTSGIGGEQFF.

The chain has TRBV15 and TRBJ2-1; D is ambiguous. V lost 4 bases, J lost 16 bases, and 20 bases lay in between. Germline values: CDR1 LNHNV, CDR2 YYDKDF (reference sequence). The CDR3 has 13 residues. The CDR3 loop is CATSTGKVPSRFF. In DNA, the CDR3 is TGTGCCACCAGCACTGGGAAGGTGCCTTCCCGCTTCTTC. Filled out from reference TRBV15 and TRBJ2-1, the complete variable domain reads DAMVIQNPRYQVTQFGKPVTLSCSQTLNHNVMYWYQQKSSQAPKLLFHYYDKDFNNEADTPDNFQSRRPNTSFCFLDIRSPGLGDTAMYLCATSTGKVPSRFFGPGTRLTVL.

This clonotype has ten or more counts. The chain employs TRBV20-1 and TRBJ2-1; 7 nucleotides agree with TRBD2. Germline V gene data show CDR1 as DFQATT and CDR2 as SNEGSKA (reference sequence). V trimming: 6 bases; J trimming: 0 bases; junction bases outside the gene matches: 11. The CDR3 covers 16 residues. CDR3 protein: CSARATSASSYNEQFF. Here the CDR3 DNA reads TGCAGTGCCCGCGCCACTAGCGCGAGCTCCTACAATGAGCAGTTCTTC.

This clonotype occurred a few times. This chain uses TRBV20-1 with TRBJ2-7, with D uncertain. The CDR3 sequence is 12 residues long. The V gene's germline CDR1 is DFQATT and CDR2 SNEGSKA (reference sequence). Trimming took 3 bases from V and 3 from J, leaving 9 bases between them. The CDR3 reads CSASKFIYEQYF. The DNA of the CDR3 is TGCAGTGCTAGCAAATTCATCTACGAGCAGTACTTC.

In its sample, this clonotype was seen a few times. The chain couples TRBV7-2 to TRBJ2-5; D gene ambiguous. The V gene's germline CDR1 is SGHTA and CDR2 FQGNSA. V lost 5 bases and J lost 5, with 15 bases in between. The CDR3 covers 14 residues. The DNA for the CDR3 is TGTGCCAGCAGCCCCAAGGGCCTTCTCGAGACCCAGTACTTC. Translating it yields CASSPKGLLETQYF.

This clonotype was seen more than once but under ten times. This rearrangement joins TRBV20-1 to TRBJ2-1, with unresolved D. Germline V lookup: CDR1 DFQATT, CDR2 SNEGSKA (reference sequence). CDR3 length: 14 residues. The V gene lost 3 bases and the J gene lost 1 base, with 10 bases spanning the gap. CDR3 bases: TGCAGTGCTAGTGATCCGGTGTCCTACAATGAGCAGTTCTTC. Protein sequence: CSASDPVSYNEQFF.